This T cell receptor beta chain originates from a study of CD8+CD57+ T cells in acquired aplastic anemia. Study summary: Sorted CD4+ and CD8+ cell DNA averaged about 3 ug.

TCR beta VDJ combinations and CDR3 sequences were profiled from genomic DNA. TCRdb redid the calling of the reads with MiXCR, one entry per CDR3 protein. The sample holds hundreds of thousands of distinct CDR3 sequences, about two thirds seen once. General study results and limits: Patients and controls turned out to have 25 to 30 CD8+ CDR3 sequences in common.

This clonotype was found many times. Its antigen is as yet unknown. V was clipped by 2 bases and J by 9 bases, with 15 bases between them. The germline V gene has CDR1 SGHRS and CDR2 YFSETQ. The CDR3 has 15 amino acids. This receptor was obtained from a human donor in good health, serving as a control. V usage is TRBV5-1 and J usage is TRBJ1-6; no reliable D call. Material for sequencing was sorted CD4+, CD8+, or CD8+CD57+ T cells (not recorded which) from PBMCs. Here the CDR3 reads CASSFREINTSPLHF. The CDR3 bases are TGCGCCAGCAGCTTTCGAGAGATTAACACTTCACCCCTCCACTTT.